Shown below are 8 T cell receptor beta chains from a single sample sequenced in a study of blood T cell repertoires in COVID-19. Only in-frame clones appear in the TCRdb table, and some are missing; sequencing was by immunoSEQ multiplex PCR. The sample shows fewer than 250,000 clones, about 91% of them seen only once. Input material: PBMCs or T cells enriched from blood (not recorded which). These receptors were obtained from a woman aged 45 to 65 with acute COVID-19.

Only a few counts were recorded for this clone. The chain carries TRBV19 and TRBJ1-5; tentatively, D is TRBD1 (5 bases). The CDR3 totals 13 residues. Germline values: CDR1 LNHDA, CDR2 SQIVND (reference sequence). V lost 5 bases to trimming and J lost 2 bases, with 7 bases between them. This CDR3 reads CASSSRGNQPQHF. As DNA, the CDR3 is TGTGCCAGTAGTTCCAGGGGCAATCAGCCCCAGCATTTT.

The chain combines TRBV2 with TRBJ1-1, with 7 bases lining up with TRBD1. Germline lookup yields CDR1 SNHLY and CDR2 FYNNEI. The CDR3 spans 14 residues. The trim removed 6 bases at V and 1 base at J, leaving 5 bases unmatched. The CDR3 loop is CASSGQDGNTEAFF. In DNA form, the CDR3 reads TGTGCCAGCAGCGGACAGGACGGGAACACTGAAGCTTTCTTT.

The rearrangement joins TRBV29-1 to TRBJ1-1; 7 nucleotides align to TRBD1. Germline assignment: CDR1 SQVTM and CDR2 ANQGSEA. This CDR3 comprises 12 residues. V was pared by 4 bases and J by 7 bases, with 6 bases of the junction left unmatched. CDR3 DNA: TGCAGCGTTGTGCAGGGGGTTGATGAAGCTTTCTTT. This translates into CSVVQGVDEAFF.

In this sample, this clone turned up once. The chain carries TRBV27 and TRBJ2-5, with 9 bases matching TRBD1. The V segment lost 3 bases and the J segment 7 bases; nucleotides outside the gene matches: 6. In germline, CDR1 is MNHEY, CDR2 SMNVEV (reference sequence). CDR3 length: 14 residues. In DNA form, the CDR3 reads TGTGCCAGCAGTTTCGGACAGGGGATAGGGACCCAGTACTTC. This translates into CASSFGQGIGTQYF.

The rearrangement uses TRBV5-4 and TRBJ1-6; TRBD1 is a possible D gene (5 bases). Germline V lookup: CDR1 SGHNT, CDR2 YYREEE (reference sequence). This CDR3 comprises 13 residues. Trimming cost V 1 base and J 6 bases, with 5 bases left between them. CDR3 in amino acids: CASSLQGNSPLHF. The DNA for the CDR3 is TGTGCCAGCAGCTTGCAGGGTAATTCACCCCTCCACTTT.

This sequence joins TRBV11-2 and TRBJ2-1; 10 bases match TRBD2. Germline V gives CDR1 SGHAT, CDR2 FQNNGV. With 5 bases clipped from V and 7 bases from J, the junction kept 5 bases outside the gene matches. The CDR3 sequence is 14 residues long. The CDR3 DNA reads as TGTGCCAGCAGCCCGGGACTAGCGCAGAATGAGCAGTTCTTC. Translated: CASSPGLAQNEQFF.

CDR3 nucleotides: TGTGCCAGCAGTTCCACAGGGGTGGTGAGCAAAAACATTCAGTACTTC. Residues: CASSSTGVVSKNIQYF. The chain carries TRBV27 and TRBJ2-4, with 7 positions matching TRBD1. The CDR3 length is 16 residues. Germline trimming cut 4 bases from V and 3 bases from J; bases unmatched to any gene: 9. From germline, CDR1 is MNHEY and CDR2 SMNVEV (reference sequence).

This clone was seen only once. This chain joins TRBV24-1 and TRBJ2-3; D is undetermined. CDR3 length: 14 amino acids. Trimming shortened V by 3 bases and J by 5 bases, and 11 bases separated the two germline ends. Looked up from germline, CDR1 is KGHDR and CDR2 is SFDVKD. As DNA, the CDR3 is TGTGCCACCAGTGATCCTAACAAGCGAGATACGCAGTATTTT. This gives the protein CATSDPNKRDTQYF.